This TCR beta chain was recorded in a study of blood T cell repertoires in COVID-19. Study-wide context: Sample material is recorded as cDNA or gDNA derived from T cells, B-cell-depleted T cells, or PBMCs.

Sequenced by immunoSEQ multiplex PCR; TCRdb stores in-frame clones only, minus some. The sample records 240,000 or so clones, more than 85% being singletons. The sample holds one count of this clone. Trimming left V 3 bases short and J 1 base short, with 7 bases between. Germline V gives CDR1 SGDLS, CDR2 YYNGEE. CDR3 length: 13 residues. Sequencing used peripheral blood. The chain uses TRBV9 and TRBJ1-1, with D perhaps TRBD1 (6 bases). The source is a woman in her seventies with active or convalescent COVID-19. The CDR3 region has the DNA TGTGCCAGCAGCGGACAGGCGAACACTGAAGCTTTCTTT. It encodes CASSGQANTEAFF.